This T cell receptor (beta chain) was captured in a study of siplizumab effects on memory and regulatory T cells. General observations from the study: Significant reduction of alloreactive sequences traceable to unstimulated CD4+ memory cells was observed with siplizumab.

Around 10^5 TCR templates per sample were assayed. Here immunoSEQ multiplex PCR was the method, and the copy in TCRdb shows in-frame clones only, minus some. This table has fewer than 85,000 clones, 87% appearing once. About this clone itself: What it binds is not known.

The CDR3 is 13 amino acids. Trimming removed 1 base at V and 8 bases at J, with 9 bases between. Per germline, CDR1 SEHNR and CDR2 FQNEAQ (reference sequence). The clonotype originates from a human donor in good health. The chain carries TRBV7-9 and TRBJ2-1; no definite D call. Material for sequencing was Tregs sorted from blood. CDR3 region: CASSLVLADEQFF. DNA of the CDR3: TGTGCCAGCAGCTTAGTATTAGCCGATGAGCAGTTCTTC.